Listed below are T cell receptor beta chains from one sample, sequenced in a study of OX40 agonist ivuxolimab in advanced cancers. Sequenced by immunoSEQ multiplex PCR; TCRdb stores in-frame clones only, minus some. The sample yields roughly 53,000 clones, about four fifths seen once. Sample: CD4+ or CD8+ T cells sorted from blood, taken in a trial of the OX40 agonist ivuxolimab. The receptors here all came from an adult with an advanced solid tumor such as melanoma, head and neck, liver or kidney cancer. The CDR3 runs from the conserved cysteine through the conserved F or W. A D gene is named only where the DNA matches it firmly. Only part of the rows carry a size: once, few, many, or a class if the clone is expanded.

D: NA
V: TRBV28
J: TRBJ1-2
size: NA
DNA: TGTGCCAGCAGGGCAGGGAACTATGGCTACACCTTC
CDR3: CASRAGNYGYTF

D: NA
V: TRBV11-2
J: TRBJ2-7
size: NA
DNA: TGTGCCAGCAGCACCAGTGGGGGACTGAGCTCCTACGAGCAGTACTTC
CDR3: CASSTSGGLSSYEQYF

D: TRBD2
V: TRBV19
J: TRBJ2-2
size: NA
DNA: TGTGCCACCCGAACTAGCGGGAGGGCCCACACCGGGGAGCTGTTTTTT
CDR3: CATRTSGRAHTGELFF

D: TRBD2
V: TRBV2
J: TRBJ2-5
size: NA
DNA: TGTGCCAGCAAGAGGACTAGAGGGCCGGAGACCCAGTACTTC
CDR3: CASKRTRGPETQYF

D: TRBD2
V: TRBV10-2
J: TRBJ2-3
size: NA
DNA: TGCGCCAGCAGTGAGTCGGGGCGGGGGGCCACGCAGTATTTT
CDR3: CASSESGRGATQYF

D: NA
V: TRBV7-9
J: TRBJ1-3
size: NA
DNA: TGTGCCAGCAGCTTTGGTTTTACCATATATTTT
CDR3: CASSFGFTIYF

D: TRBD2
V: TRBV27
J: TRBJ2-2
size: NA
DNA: TGTGCCAGCAGTCCGGTCGGACTAGCGGGGGGGCGGACCGGGGAGCTGTTTTTT
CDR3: CASSPVGLAGGRTGELFF

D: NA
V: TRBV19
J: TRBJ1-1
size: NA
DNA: TGTGCCAGTAGTATAACCCTGAACACTGAAGCTTTCTTT
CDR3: CASSITLNTEAFF

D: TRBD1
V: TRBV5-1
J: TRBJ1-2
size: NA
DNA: TGCGCCAGCAGCGGCTCTCTCGGACAGGGGAGCTATGGCTACACCTTC
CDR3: CASSGSLGQGSYGYTF

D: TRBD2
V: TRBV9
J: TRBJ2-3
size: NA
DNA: TGTGCCAGCAGCCCGGGACTAGCGGTATCCTCTCCCGATACGCAGTATTTT
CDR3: CASSPGLAVSSPDTQYF

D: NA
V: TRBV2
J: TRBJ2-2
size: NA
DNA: TGTGCCAGCAGCCTGTACACCAACACCGGGGAGCTGTTTTTT
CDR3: CASSLYTNTGELFF

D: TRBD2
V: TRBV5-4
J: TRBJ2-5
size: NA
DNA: TGTGCCAGCAGCTTGCTTGGCGGGGGGGCCACAGAGACCCAGTACTTC
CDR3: CASSLLGGGATETQYF

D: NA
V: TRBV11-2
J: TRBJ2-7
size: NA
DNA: TGTGCCAGCACCAAGGCCCTACCACCCTCCTACGAGCAGTACTTC
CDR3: CASTKALPPSYEQYF

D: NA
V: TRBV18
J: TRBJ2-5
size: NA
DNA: TGTGCCAGCTCACAAACCCGAGGGGAGACCCAGTACTTC
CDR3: CASSQTRGETQYF

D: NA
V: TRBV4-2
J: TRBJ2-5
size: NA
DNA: TGTGCCAGCAGCCAAGCCCAGCAGCAAGAGACCCAGTACTTC
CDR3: CASSQAQQQETQYF

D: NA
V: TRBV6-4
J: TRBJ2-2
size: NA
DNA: TGTGCCAGCAGAAGGGGGTCCAACACCGGGGAGCTGTTTTTT
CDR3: CASRRGSNTGELFF

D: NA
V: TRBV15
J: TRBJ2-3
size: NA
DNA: TGTGCCACCAGCAGACGGGGCACAGATACGCAGTATTTT
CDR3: CATSRRGTDTQYF

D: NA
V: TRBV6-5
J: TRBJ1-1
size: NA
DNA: TGTGCCAGCAGTTACGTTTTTGACACTGAAGCTTTCTTT
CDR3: CASSYVFDTEAFF

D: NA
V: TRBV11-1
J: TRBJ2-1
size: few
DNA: TGTGCCAGCAGCTTAGCGCGAGGGGTGGGCGAGCAGTTCTTC
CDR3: CASSLARGVGEQFF

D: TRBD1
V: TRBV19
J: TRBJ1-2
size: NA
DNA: TGTGCCAGTACCCCTGACAGGGCTGTTAACTATGGCTACACCTTC
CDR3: CASTPDRAVNYGYTF

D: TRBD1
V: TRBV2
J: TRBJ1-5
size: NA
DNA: TGTGCCAGCAGTCCACGGACAGGGTTGGCGGGGCAGCCCCAGCATTTT
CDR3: CASSPRTGLAGQPQHF

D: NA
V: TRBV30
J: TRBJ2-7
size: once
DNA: TGTGCCTGGACTCCCGGGGCAACCTACGAGCAGTACTTC
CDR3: CAWTPGATYEQYF